This T cell receptor beta chain was retrieved from a study of cytomegalovirus exposure and HLA in healthy donors. In the study overall: Later analysis reported that the roughly 110 validation repertoires shared the platform of the 650 to 700 first-cohort repertoires.

Profiling relied on immunoSEQ multiplex PCR, and the TCRdb table lists in-frame clones only, not all of them. This sample has some 170,000 clones, with roughly 89% found just once. Findings and limits, study-wide: The CMV antigen specificity of three CMV-associated chains was confirmed through in vitro analysis. Most TCR sequences proved rare, with some public TCRs found in many donors.

About this clone itself: The antigen is unknown.

V was shortened by 1 base and J by 4 bases, with 9 bases between the two germline ends. The germline CDR1 and CDR2 sequences are SGHRS and YFSETQ. There are 13 residues in the CDR3. What was sequenced was PBMCs. The sequence came from a woman in her 30s in good health and CMV-seronegative. The chain combines TRBV5-1 with TRBJ2-7; TRBD1 is a possible D gene (5 bases). The CDR3 DNA reads as TGCGCCAGCAGCTTGAAGCCAGGGTACGAGCAGTACTTC. Translated, it gives CASSLKPGYEQYF. The entire variable domain, with the rest obtained from reference TRBV5-1 and TRBJ2-7, is as follows: KAGVTQTPRYLIKTRGQQVTLSCSPISGHRSVSWYQQTPGQGLQFLFEYFSETQRNKGNFPGRFSGRQFSNSRSEMNVSTLELGDSALYLCASSLKPGYEQYFGPGTRLTVT.